This TCR beta chain was documented in a study of cytomegalovirus exposure and HLA in healthy donors (TCRdb year 2017). About the full investigation: In an earlier analysis of under 750 of the donors, 250 to 350 Gb of sequence data and 90 million to 120 million unique TCR beta sequences from 150 million to 200 million T cells were reported. The study was designed to test whether signatures of past pathogen exposure could be identified by cataloging public T cell receptors. About 320 gigabases of sequencing data and some 85 million unique TCR sequences were included in an early release covering roughly 600 HLA-typed donors. Donor age, sex, ethnicity and CMV serostatus were compiled together with the repertoire data. Rather than using new phenotypic data, the later analysis identified candidate immune exposures from TCR beta sequences and from how often those sequences occurred across donors. A later genetic analysis used genome-wide SNP genotypes for about three fifths of the 666 donors, treating that subset as a discovery cohort. To study patterns of TCR occurrence, a later analysis re-analyzed previously published TCR beta repertoires from 600 to 750 donors and added high-resolution HLA genotyping. Class I and class II HLA loci were covered by the typing at four-digit resolution. Several DR-DQ haplotypes were treated as single units for association and clustering because of strong linkage in the cohort. All discovery cohort repertoires had been generated on a single sequencing platform. High-throughput TCR immunosequencing, statistical association of individual TCRs with disease status, and machine learning were combined to predict cytomegalovirus infection status. Besides the first cohort of more than 650 subjects, a separate validation cohort made up of over 100 different subjects was used. Among the roughly 400 genotyped donors, 75% to 90% belonged to the genetic ancestry cluster associated with self-reported Caucasian donors. In an earlier analysis of 587 of the donors, high-throughput TCR beta sequencing was used to judge whether each TCR beta V gene segment behaved as functional or pseudogenic. The T cell repertoires of around 670 subjects were profiled by immunosequencing and related to cytomegalovirus serostatus. Among about 390 genotyped donors of the cohort, an average of 235,054 unique TCR beta nucleotide sequences were sequenced per donor, around 18% of them non-productive. The number of donors typed differed by locus, with roughly 629-640 for A, B, C, DRB1 and DQB1, about 500 for DQA1, about 610 for DPA1, and some 440 for DPB1.

In total, approximately 700 healthy bone marrow donors made up the cohort. All cohort members were sampled while nominally healthy, although unrecorded immune exposures were likely present. The donor was CMV seronegative and belonged to the group of 320 or so seronegative cohort members. Each donor provided a peripheral blood sample, and peripheral blood mononuclear cells were used for TCR beta sequencing. Genomic DNA was extracted from the blood cell samples with the Qiagen DNeasy Blood Extraction Kit. Concerning this clone itself: It has no known antigen specificity. No base quality information exists; no much larger clone differs at one position.

Library preparation was by the immunoSEQ multiplex PCR assay. For the multiplex PCR, a mixture combining 60 forward primers for TCR Vbeta segments and 13 reverse primers for TCR Jbeta segments was used. A multiplex PCR assay on genomic DNA amplified the CDR3 region of rearranged TCR beta genes. The amplified TCR beta libraries were sequenced on the Illumina HiSeq System as 87-base-pair reads. On the authors' methods: In a later analysis, tens of millions of unique TCR beta chains were counted across the roughly 670 repertoires, and some 10 million of these chains were shared by at least two donors. Raw reads were error-corrected and collapsed into unique sequences with a nearest-neighbor algorithm that merged closely related sequences to remove PCR and sequencing errors. To assign V, D and J gene segments, CDR3 sequences were aligned to IMGT reference sequences. For a sequence to be retained, at least a six-nucleotide match to both a V gene segment and a J gene segment was required. A rearrangement was called productive if the CDR3 had no stop codons and remained in frame with V and J, and every other rearrangement was called non-productive. Following IMGT convention, CDR3 was defined as the stretch from the second conserved V-encoded cysteine to the conserved J-encoded phenylalanine. Sequences without an unambiguous match to a single V gene segment were excluded from the earlier analysis of approximately 560 of the donors. In an earlier analysis of approximately 610 of the donors, V segments were called functional above 56.7% productive rearrangements and were called segregating when the between-donor standard deviation exceeded 5%. A statistical classification framework was developed to diagnose cytomegalovirus status using the catalog of TCR beta chain sequences. In a later analysis, V and J genes were assigned by comparing TCR nucleotide sequences against IMGT/GENE-DB human TR gene sequences. A later analysis assigned CDR3 sequences and most-parsimonious VDJ recombination scenarios with the TCRdist pipeline. A later analysis defined each TCR beta chain by its CDR3 amino acid sequence plus V-gene family, and excluded reads lacking a unique V-gene family. In a later analysis, approximately 590 highly shared, low-generation-probability nucleotide sequences were removed to address suspected cross-contamination and a sequencing artifact. In a later analysis, a clonal expansion index for each public chain was calculated from normalized within-repertoire ranks of inferred template counts. Generation probabilities in a later analysis came from a VDJ recombination model fitted to out-of-frame rearrangements, and those results were checked against IGoR. A later analysis scored TCR-TCR, TCR-HLA and TCR-CMV co-occurrence with hypergeometric tests, applying a repertoire-size bias correction to TCR pairs. A later analysis estimated false discovery rates by permuting HLA or CMV assignments 20 times. A later analysis grouped co-occurring TCRs with DBSCAN, adding TCRdist sequence similarity when clustering within HLA-allele-positive subsets. Co-occurrence clustering excluded repertoires with fewer than 30,000 or more than 120,000 public chains, plus five with anomalous nucleotide sharing. As stored in TCRdb, this immuneACCESS dataset retains in-frame rearrangements with V and J assigned. A fraction of the clones does not appear; measured against another copy, unresolved V genes explain less than half of the discrepancy, and the remainder lacks a known reason. V, J and clone size reflect that table, while D and trimming were determined from the DNA. The table for this sample lists 200,000 or so clones; more than 80% of them were counted only once. 2.9% of the sample goes to the ten largest clones.

The research as a whole found: Cytomegalovirus status was reported to be diagnosed by the classifier with high specificity and sensitivity in both the original and validation cohorts. Across donors, most TCR sequences were observed very rarely, whereas some public TCRs were present in many individuals. A later analysis found that most CMV-associated TCR beta chains appeared HLA-restricted, with HLA associations seemingly driven largely by CMV exposure. HLA typing was unavailable for some donors at each locus, so association tests used only the typed subset. Sequencing depth was assumed to be roughly uniform across donors in the presence/absence analyses, though that assumption may not hold. In a later analysis, the rate of TCR association differed among HLA loci, with DRB1 alleles having the most associated TCRs and HLA-C alleles having the fewest. The study listed approximately 150 TCR beta chains as associated with cytomegalovirus. Some IMGT-functional V segments, including TRBV6-2 and TRBV6-3, could not be distinguished by the 87-base-pair reads and were therefore excluded. Specific HLA alleles were associated with 15,000 to 20,000 TCR beta sequences at a false discovery rate of 0.05 in a later analysis. A later genetic analysis reported fewer N-insertions in productive TCRs among donors in an Asian-associated ancestry cluster than the roughly 650-donor mean. When HLA alleles, especially DR and DQ, strongly co-occurred, TCR associations were difficult to assign to individual alleles. A later analysis reported that several top co-occurrence clusters appeared linked to parvovirus B19, influenza, CMV and Epstein-Barr virus. Roughly 15 rarely observed V segments, including chromosome 9 orphons, were excluded from the earlier analysis of approximately 500 of the donors because counts were too low. Correlated functional status among segregating V segments might be attributable to linkage disequilibrium, but an unknown experimental factor could not be ruled out. The only immune exposure information available for the cohort was CMV serostatus. In vitro tests confirmed that a few of the cytomegalovirus-associated TCR beta chains recognize cytomegalovirus antigens. A later analysis found that HLA-associated TCR beta chains were more clonally expanded and had lower generation probabilities than equally common non-associated chains. The authors suggested that the approach could potentially be generalized to other disease states and immunological phenotypes. A group of highly shared sequence variants was considered likely to be a technical artifact of the sequencing pipeline. An earlier analysis of 450 to 750 of the donors showed that most TCR beta V segments appeared in productive rearrangements either about 90% or about 30% of the time, which broadly matched IMGT annotations. In this cohort, only TCR beta chains were sequenced, and detectable features were limited by the absence of alpha or paired-chain data. A further reported finding was that TCR beta sequences accurately predicted the HLA-A and HLA-B alleles for most subjects in the first cohort. V-gene and J-gene trimming of TCR beta chains was associated with a missense DCLRE1C variant in a later genetic analysis, and the association was replicated in an independent cohort.

CDR3 length: 15 amino acids, cysteine to phenylalanine. CDR3 DNA is the only sequence kept; it has 45 bases, read in frame from the first base. The germline V gene supplies CDR1 SGDLS and CDR2 YYNGEE. Clipping removes 4 bases from V and 5 bases from J, with 7 as the unmatched junction base count. Sequenced: PBMCs. This TCR came from a young man in good health and CMV-seronegative. The rearrangement joined TRBV9 to TRBJ1-3; 9 nucleotides in the junction match TRBD1. The encoded CDR3 is CASSSPGTGRNTIYF. The DNA is as follows: TGTGCCAGCAGCTCTCCCGGGACAGGGAGAAACACCATATATTTT.